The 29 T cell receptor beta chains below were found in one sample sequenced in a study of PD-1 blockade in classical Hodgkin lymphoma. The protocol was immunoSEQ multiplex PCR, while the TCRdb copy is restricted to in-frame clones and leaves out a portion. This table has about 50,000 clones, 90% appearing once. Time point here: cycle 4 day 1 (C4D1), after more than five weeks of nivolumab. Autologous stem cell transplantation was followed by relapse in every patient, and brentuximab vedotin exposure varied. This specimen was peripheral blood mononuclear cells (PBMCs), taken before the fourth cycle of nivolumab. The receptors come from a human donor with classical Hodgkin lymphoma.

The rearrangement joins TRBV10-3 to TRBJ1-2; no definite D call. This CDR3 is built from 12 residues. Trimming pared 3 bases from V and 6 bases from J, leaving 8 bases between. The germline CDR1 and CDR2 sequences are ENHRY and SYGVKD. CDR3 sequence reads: CAISEGIDGYTF. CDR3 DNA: TGTGCCATCAGTGAAGGTATTGATGGCTACACCTTC.

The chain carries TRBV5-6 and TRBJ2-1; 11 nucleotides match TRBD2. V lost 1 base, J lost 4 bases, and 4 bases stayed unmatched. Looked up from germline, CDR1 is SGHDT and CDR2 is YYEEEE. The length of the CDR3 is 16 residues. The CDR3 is CASSLWGTSGYNEQFF. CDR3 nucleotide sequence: TGTGCCAGCAGCTTGTGGGGGACTAGCGGATACAATGAGCAGTTCTTC.

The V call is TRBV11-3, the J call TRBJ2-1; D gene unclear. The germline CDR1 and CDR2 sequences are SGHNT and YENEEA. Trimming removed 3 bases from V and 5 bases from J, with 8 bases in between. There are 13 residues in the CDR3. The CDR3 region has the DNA TGTGCCAGCAGCTTGGGCCTCGACAATGAGCAGTTCTTC. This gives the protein CASSLGLDNEQFF.

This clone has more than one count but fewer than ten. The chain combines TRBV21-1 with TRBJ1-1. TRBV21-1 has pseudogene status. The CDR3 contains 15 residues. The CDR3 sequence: CASSKARKMNTEAFF. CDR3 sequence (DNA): TGTGCCAGCAGCAAAGCCCGGAAAATGAACACTGAAGCTTTCTTT.

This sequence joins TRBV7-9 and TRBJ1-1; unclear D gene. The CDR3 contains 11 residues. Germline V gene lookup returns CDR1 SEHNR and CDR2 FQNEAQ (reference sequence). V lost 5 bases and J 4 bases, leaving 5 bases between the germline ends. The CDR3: CASSPGTEAFF. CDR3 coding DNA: TGTGCCAGCAGCCCGGGCACTGAAGCTTTCTTT.

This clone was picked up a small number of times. Here the CDR3 reads CSVGDRYLAGAFGNEQYF. The DNA of the CDR3 is TGCAGCGTCGGAGACAGGTACCTAGCGGGAGCATTCGGGAACGAGCAGTACTTC. The V and J genes are TRBV29-1 and TRBJ2-7; 10 bases are shared with TRBD2. This CDR3 has 18 amino acids. Per germline, CDR1 SQVTM and CDR2 ANQGSEA. After removal of 6 bases from V and 5 bases from J, the junction contained 22 bases not matched to a gene.

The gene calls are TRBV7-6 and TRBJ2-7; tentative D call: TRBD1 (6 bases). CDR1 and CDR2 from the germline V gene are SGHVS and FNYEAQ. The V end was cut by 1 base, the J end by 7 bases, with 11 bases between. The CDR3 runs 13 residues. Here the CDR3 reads CASSLEGDTEQYF. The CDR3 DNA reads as TGTGCCAGCAGCTTAGAGGGGGATACGGAGCAGTACTTC.

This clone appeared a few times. CDR3 amino acids: CASSLVLRGGSEETQYF. CDR3 DNA: TGCGCCAGCAGCTTGGTGCTCAGGGGAGGCTCGGAGGAGACCCAGTACTTC. The chain couples TRBV5-1 to TRBJ2-5; D tentatively reads TRBD1 or TRBD2 (6 bases each). Trimming took 0 bases from V and 5 from J, leaving 20 bases between them. Germline V gene lookup returns CDR1 SGHRS and CDR2 YFSETQ. CDR3 size: 17 residues.

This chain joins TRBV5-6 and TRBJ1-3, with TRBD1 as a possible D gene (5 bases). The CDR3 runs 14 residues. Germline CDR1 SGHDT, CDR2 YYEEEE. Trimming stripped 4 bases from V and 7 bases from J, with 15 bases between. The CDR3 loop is CASSQTGTSNTIYF. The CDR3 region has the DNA TGTGCCAGCAGCCAGACCGGGACGTCGAACACCATATATTTT. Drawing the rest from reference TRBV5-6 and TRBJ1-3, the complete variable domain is DAGVTQSPTHLIKTRGQQVTLRCSPKSGHDTVSWYQQALGQGPQFIFQYYEEEERQRGNFPDRFSGHQFPNYSSELNVNALLLGDSALYLCASSQTGTSNTIYFGEGSWLTVV.

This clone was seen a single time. CDR3 in amino acids: CASSPGGTNEKLFF. Here the CDR3 DNA reads TGCGCCAGCAGCCCCGGGGGGACTAATGAAAAACTGTTTTTT. V usage is TRBV5-1 and J usage is TRBJ1-4; possible D gene TRBD1, 5 bases. This CDR3 is 14 amino acids long. The V end was cut by 4 bases, the J end by 2 bases, with 9 bases between. CDR1 is SGHRS, CDR2 YFSETQ, per germline.

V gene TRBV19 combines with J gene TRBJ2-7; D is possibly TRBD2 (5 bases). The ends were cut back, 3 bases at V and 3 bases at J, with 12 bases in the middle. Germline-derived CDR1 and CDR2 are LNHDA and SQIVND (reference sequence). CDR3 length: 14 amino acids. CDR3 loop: CASSISGLLYEQYF. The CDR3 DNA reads TGTGCCAGTAGTATTTCTGGACTCCTCTACGAGCAGTACTTC.

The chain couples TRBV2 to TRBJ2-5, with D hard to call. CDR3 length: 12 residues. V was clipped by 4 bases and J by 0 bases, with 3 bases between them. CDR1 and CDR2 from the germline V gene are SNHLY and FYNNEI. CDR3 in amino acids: CASSVYQETQYF. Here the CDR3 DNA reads TGTGCCAGCAGTGTGTACCAAGAGACCCAGTACTTC.

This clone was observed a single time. CDR3 sequence reads: CAWSSLDRFAYEQYF. CDR3 bases: TGTGCCTGGAGTTCCCTCGACAGGTTTGCCTACGAGCAGTACTTC. This chain joins TRBV30 and TRBJ2-7; the D gene is possibly TRBD1 (6 bases). The V end lost 2 bases, the J end lost 2 bases, and 16 bases lay between the germline ends. Looked up from germline, CDR1 is GTSNPN and CDR2 is SVGIG (reference sequence). The length of the CDR3 is 15 residues.

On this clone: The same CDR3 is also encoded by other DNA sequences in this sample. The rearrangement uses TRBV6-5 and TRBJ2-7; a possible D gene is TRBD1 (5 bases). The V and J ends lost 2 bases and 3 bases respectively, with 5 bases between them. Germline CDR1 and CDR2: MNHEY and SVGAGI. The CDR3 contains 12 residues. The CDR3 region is CASSYDSYEQYF. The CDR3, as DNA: TGTGCCAGCAGTTACGACAGCTACGAGCAGTACTTC.

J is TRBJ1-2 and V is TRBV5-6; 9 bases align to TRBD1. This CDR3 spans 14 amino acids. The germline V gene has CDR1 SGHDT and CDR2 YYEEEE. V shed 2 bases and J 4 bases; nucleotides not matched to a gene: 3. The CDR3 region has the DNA TGTGCCAGCAGCTTACGGACAGGGGCCTATGGCTACACCTTC. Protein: CASSLRTGAYGYTF.

CDR3: CASSLDRGHTEAFF. CDR3 coding DNA: TGTGCCAGCAGTTTAGATAGGGGGCACACTGAAGCTTTCTTT. The chain joins TRBV6-5 to TRBJ1-1; 7 nucleotides line up with TRBD1. Germline CDR1 and CDR2: MNHEY and SVGAGI. The CDR3 is 14 residues long. V was clipped by 4 bases and J by 3 bases; unmatched bases: 5.

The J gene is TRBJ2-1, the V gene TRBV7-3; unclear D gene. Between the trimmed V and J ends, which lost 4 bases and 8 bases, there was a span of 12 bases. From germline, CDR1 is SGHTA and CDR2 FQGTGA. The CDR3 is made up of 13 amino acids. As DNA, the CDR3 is TGTGCCAGCAGCTCCCTCAATTTACATGAGCAGTTCTTC. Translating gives CASSSLNLHEQFF.

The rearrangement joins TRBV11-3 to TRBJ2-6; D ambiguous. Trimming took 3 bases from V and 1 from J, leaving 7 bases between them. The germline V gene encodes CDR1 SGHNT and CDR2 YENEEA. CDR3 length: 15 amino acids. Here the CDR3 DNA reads TGTGCCAGCAGCTTGGTCTCGTCTGGGGCCAACGTCCTGACTTTC. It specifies CASSLVSSGANVLTF.

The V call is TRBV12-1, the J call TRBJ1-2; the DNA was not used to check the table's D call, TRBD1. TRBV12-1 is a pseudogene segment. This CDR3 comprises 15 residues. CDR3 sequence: CASSFGQRTDRVDTF. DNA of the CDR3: TGTGCCAGCAGCTTTGGACAGAGGACGGACAGGGTGGACACCTTC.

CDR3 protein: CASSRPGTGSTGRQYEQYF. The CDR3 DNA is TGTGCCAGCAGCCGACCCGGGACAGGGTCTACAGGCAGGCAGTACGAGCAGTACTTC. The genes are TRBV14 and TRBJ2-7; 9 bases match TRBD1. CDR1 is SGHDN and CDR2 is FVKESK in the germline V gene. The CDR3 extends over 19 amino acids. Trimming at V came to 4 bases and at J to 4 bases, leaving 20 bases not matched to a gene.

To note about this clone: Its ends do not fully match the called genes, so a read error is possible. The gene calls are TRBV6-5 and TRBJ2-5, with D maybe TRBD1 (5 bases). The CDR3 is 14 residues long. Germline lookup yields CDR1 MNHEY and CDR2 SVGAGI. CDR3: CASSYGYAATERNF. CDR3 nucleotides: TGTGCCAGCAGTTACGGGTATGCAGCGACAGAGAGGAACTTC.

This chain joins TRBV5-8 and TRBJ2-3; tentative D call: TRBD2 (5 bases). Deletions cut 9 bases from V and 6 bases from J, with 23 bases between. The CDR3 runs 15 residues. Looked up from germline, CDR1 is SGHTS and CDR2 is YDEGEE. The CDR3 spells CATTPGGWVRDTQYF. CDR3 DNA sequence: TGTGCCACCACCCCTGGAGGTTGGGTCCGGGATACGCAGTATTTT.

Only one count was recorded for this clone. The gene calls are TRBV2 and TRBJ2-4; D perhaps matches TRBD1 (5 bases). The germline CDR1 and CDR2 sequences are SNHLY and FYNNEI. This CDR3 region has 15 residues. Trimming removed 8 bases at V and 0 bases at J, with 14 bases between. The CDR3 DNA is TGTGCCAGCTGTGGCAGGGCTCTAGCCAAAAACATTCAGTACTTC. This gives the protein CASCGRALAKNIQYF.

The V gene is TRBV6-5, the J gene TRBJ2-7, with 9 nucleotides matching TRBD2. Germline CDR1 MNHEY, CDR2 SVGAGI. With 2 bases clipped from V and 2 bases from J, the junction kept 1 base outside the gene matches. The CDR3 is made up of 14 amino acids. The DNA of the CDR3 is TGTGCCAGCAGTTACCTAGCGGGGCCCTACGAGCAGTACTTC. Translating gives CASSYLAGPYEQYF.

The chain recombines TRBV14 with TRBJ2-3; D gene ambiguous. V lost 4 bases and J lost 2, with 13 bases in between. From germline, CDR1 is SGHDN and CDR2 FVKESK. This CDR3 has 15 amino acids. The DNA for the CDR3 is TGTGCCAGCAGCCCCATTGGGGTACACACAGATACGCAGTATTTT. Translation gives CASSPIGVHTDTQYF.

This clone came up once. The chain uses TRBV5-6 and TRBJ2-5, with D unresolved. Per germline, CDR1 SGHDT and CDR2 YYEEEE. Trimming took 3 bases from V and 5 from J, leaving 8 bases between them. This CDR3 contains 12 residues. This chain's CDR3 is CASSSPWETQYF. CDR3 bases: TGTGCCAGCAGCTCCCCTTGGGAGACCCAGTACTTC.

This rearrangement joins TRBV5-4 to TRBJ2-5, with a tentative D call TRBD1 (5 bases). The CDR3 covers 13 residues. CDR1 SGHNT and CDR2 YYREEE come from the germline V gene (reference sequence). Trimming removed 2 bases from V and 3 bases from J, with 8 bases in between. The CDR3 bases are TGTGCCAGCAGCTTTATCAGGGAAGAGACCCAGTACTTC. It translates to CASSFIREETQYF.

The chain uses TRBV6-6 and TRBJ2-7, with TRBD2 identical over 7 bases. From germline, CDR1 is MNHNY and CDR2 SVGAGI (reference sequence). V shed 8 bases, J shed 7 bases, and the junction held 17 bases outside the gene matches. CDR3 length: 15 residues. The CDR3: CASEGPTSTGEEQYF. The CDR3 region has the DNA TGTGCCAGCGAGGGGCCGACTAGCACGGGCGAAGAGCAGTACTTC.

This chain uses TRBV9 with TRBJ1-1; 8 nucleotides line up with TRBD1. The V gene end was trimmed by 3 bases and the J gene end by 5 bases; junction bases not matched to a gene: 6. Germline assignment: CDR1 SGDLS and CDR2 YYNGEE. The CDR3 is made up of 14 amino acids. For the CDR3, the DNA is TGTGCCAGCAGCGCAGGGGGCGGATTGACTGAAGCTTTCTTT. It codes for CASSAGGGLTEAFF.